These T cell receptor beta chains were read from a single sample in a study of early T cells in non-severe SARS-CoV-2 infection. TCRdb recomputed calls from the 5' RACE reads with MiXCR, one row per CDR3 protein. This table has tens of thousands of distinct CDR3 sequences, about 15% appearing once. The sequenced material came from whole blood. These receptors were taken from an adult who was a healthcare worker with PCR-confirmed SARS-CoV-2 infection or an uninfected control (not recorded which). Each CDR3 is given with its conserved first and last residue. Fields, in order: D gene, clone size, J gene, V gene, CDR3 DNA, CDR3 protein. A D gene is named only where the DNA matches it firmly. The listing skips clone size in some rows; elsewhere it reads once, few, many or a size class.

d_call: TRBD2; clone_size: few; j_call: TRBJ2-7; v_call: TRBV29-1; cdr3_nt: TGCAGCGTTGATGAGCGGGAGAGTGGCGAGCAGTACTTC; cdr3_aa: CSVDERESGEQYF
d_call: NA; clone_size: NA; j_call: TRBJ1-1; v_call: TRBV6-2/TRBV6-3; cdr3_nt: TGTGCCAGCTTCTCTCGTCGGGCCACTGAAGCTTTCTTT; cdr3_aa: CASFSRRATEAFF
d_call: TRBD2; clone_size: many; j_call: TRBJ2-2; v_call: TRBV7-2; cdr3_nt: TGTGCCAGCAGGGGAAATCGGCTAGCGGGCACCGGGGAGCTGTTTTTT; cdr3_aa: CASRGNRLAGTGELFF
d_call: NA; clone_size: few; j_call: TRBJ2-5; v_call: TRBV3-1; cdr3_nt: TGTGCCAGCAGCCAAGATCGAGGTAGCAGGGGAGAGACCCAGTACTTC; cdr3_aa: CASSQDRGSRGETQYF
d_call: TRBD2; clone_size: NA; j_call: TRBJ2-5; v_call: TRBV4-2; cdr3_nt: TGTGCCAGCAGCCAAGAGCGGGAGGGCCAAGAGACCCAGTACTTC; cdr3_aa: CASSQEREGQETQYF
d_call: NA; clone_size: few; j_call: TRBJ2-1; v_call: TRBV28; cdr3_nt: TGTGCCACCCACCTAATTTCCAATGAGCAGTTCTTC; cdr3_aa: CATHLISNEQFF
d_call: TRBD2; clone_size: many; j_call: TRBJ2-5; v_call: TRBV14; cdr3_nt: TGTGCCAGCAGCCCCCTCCTAGCGGGAGAGGAGAAGACCCAGTACTTC; cdr3_aa: CASSPLLAGEEKTQYF
d_call: NA; clone_size: NA; j_call: TRBJ2-4; v_call: TRBV7-9; cdr3_nt: TGTGCCAGCAGCTTTAATCCGACAGGAGCCAAAAACATTCAGTACTTC; cdr3_aa: CASSFNPTGAKNIQYF
d_call: NA; clone_size: NA; j_call: TRBJ2-1; v_call: TRBV9; cdr3_nt: TGTGCCAGCAGCGTTGGGACCACTAGATACAATGAGCAGTTCTTC; cdr3_aa: CASSVGTTRYNEQFF
d_call: TRBD2; clone_size: NA; j_call: TRBJ2-7; v_call: TRBV5-1; cdr3_nt: TGCGCCAGCAGCTTGGCCATCACGGGGGGCGAGCAGTACTTC; cdr3_aa: CASSLAITGGEQYF
d_call: TRBD1; clone_size: NA; j_call: TRBJ2-1; v_call: TRBV7-9; cdr3_nt: TGTGCCAGCAGCCGACCGGGACAGACAAATGAGCAGTTCTTC; cdr3_aa: CASSRPGQTNEQFF
d_call: NA; clone_size: many; j_call: TRBJ1-3; v_call: TRBV7-9; cdr3_nt: TGTGCCAGCAGGGAACAGGATAGCTCTGGAAACACCATATATTTT; cdr3_aa: CASREQDSSGNTIYF
d_call: NA; clone_size: few; j_call: TRBJ2-1; v_call: TRBV11-2; cdr3_nt: TGTGCCAGCAGCTTAGACATCAATGAGCAGTTCTTC; cdr3_aa: CASSLDINEQFF
d_call: NA; clone_size: NA; j_call: TRBJ2-5; v_call: TRBV29-1; cdr3_nt: TGCAGCGTTGAGGAGGTCGAGACCCAGTACTTC; cdr3_aa: CSVEEVETQYF
d_call: NA; clone_size: NA; j_call: TRBJ2-7; v_call: TRBV12-3/TRBV12-4; cdr3_nt: TGTGCCAGCAGTTTCCGGACCAGAGCCTACGAGCAGTACTTC; cdr3_aa: CASSFRTRAYEQYF
d_call: NA; clone_size: few; j_call: TRBJ2-4; v_call: TRBV7-9; cdr3_nt: TGTGCCAGCAGCCGTATTTTAGCCGTAGCCAAAAACATTCAGTACTTC; cdr3_aa: CASSRILAVAKNIQYF
d_call: NA; clone_size: many; j_call: TRBJ2-7; v_call: TRBV28; cdr3_nt: TGTGCCAGCAGTTTTCAGGGTTGGCTCTACGAGCAGTACTTC; cdr3_aa: CASSFQGWLYEQYF
d_call: TRBD1; clone_size: many; j_call: TRBJ2-1; v_call: TRBV5-1; cdr3_nt: TGCGCCAGCAGCATTTCGGGTAGACAGGGAAATGAGCAGTTCTTC; cdr3_aa: CASSISGRQGNEQFF
d_call: TRBD2; clone_size: NA; j_call: TRBJ2-1; v_call: TRBV7-8; cdr3_nt: TGTGCCAGCAGCGCCCTACCTAGCGGTCGCCCTAATGAGCAGTTCTTC; cdr3_aa: CASSALPSGRPNEQFF
d_call: NA; clone_size: NA; j_call: TRBJ2-7; v_call: TRBV18; cdr3_nt: TGTGTCAGCTCACACCGGGACTACGAGCAGTACTTC; cdr3_aa: CVSSHRDYEQYF
d_call: NA; clone_size: many; j_call: TRBJ2-7; v_call: TRBV28; cdr3_nt: TGTGCCAGCAGTTTTGGGGGCAGGTACGAGCAGTACTTC; cdr3_aa: CASSFGGRYEQYF
d_call: NA; clone_size: many; j_call: TRBJ2-7; v_call: TRBV7-9; cdr3_nt: TGTGCCAGCAGCCGATCCGCTAGCGCTCCCTACGAGCAGTACTTC; cdr3_aa: CASSRSASAPYEQYF
d_call: NA; clone_size: few; j_call: TRBJ1-5; v_call: TRBV7-2; cdr3_nt: TGTGCCAGCAGCTTAGAGTCGGCTACTCATCAGCCCCAGCATTTT; cdr3_aa: CASSLESATHQPQHF
d_call: NA; clone_size: NA; j_call: TRBJ1-2; v_call: TRBV7-9; cdr3_nt: TGTGCCAGCAGCTTAATTTCCGCCGGCTACACCTTC; cdr3_aa: CASSLISAGYTF
d_call: NA; clone_size: few; j_call: TRBJ2-3; v_call: TRBV27; cdr3_nt: TGTGCCAGCAGTTTTAGTATCGGCACAGATACGCAGTATTTT; cdr3_aa: CASSFSIGTDTQYF
d_call: NA; clone_size: NA; j_call: TRBJ2-1; v_call: TRBV15; cdr3_nt: TGTGCCACCAGTATAGCTCGTAACGGCAATGAGCAGTTCTTC; cdr3_aa: CATSIARNGNEQFF
d_call: TRBD1; clone_size: few; j_call: TRBJ2-5; v_call: TRBV29-1; cdr3_nt: TGCAGCGTTGCGACACAGGGGGCGGAGACCCAGTACTTC; cdr3_aa: CSVATQGAETQYF